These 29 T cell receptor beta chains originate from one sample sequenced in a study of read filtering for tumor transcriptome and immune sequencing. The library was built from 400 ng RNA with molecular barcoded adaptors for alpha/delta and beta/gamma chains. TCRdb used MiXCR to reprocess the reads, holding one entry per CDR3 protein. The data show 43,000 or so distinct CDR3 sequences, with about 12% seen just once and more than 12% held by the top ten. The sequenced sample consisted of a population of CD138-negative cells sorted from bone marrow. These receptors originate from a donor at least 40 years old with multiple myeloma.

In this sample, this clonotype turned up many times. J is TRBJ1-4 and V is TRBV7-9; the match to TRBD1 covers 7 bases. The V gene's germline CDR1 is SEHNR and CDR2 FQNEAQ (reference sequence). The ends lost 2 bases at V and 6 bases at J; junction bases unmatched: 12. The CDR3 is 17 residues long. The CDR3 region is CASSLSVARQGHEKLFF. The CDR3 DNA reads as TGTGCCAGCAGCTTATCGGTTGCGAGACAGGGCCATGAAAAACTGTTTTTT.

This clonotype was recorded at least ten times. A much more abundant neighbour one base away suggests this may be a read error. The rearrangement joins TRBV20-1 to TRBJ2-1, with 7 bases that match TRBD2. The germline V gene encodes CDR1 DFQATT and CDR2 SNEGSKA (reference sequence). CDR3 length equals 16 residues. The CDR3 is CSARESVAGSYNELFF. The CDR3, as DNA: TGCAGTGCTAGGGAATCGGTAGCGGGCTCCTACAATGAGCTGTTCTTC.

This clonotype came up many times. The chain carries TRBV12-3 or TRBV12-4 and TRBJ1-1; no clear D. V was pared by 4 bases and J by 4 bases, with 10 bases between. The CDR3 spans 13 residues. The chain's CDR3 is CASSSPGFTEAFF. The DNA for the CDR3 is TGTGCCAGCAGTTCCCCGGGGTTCACTGAAGCTTTCTTT.

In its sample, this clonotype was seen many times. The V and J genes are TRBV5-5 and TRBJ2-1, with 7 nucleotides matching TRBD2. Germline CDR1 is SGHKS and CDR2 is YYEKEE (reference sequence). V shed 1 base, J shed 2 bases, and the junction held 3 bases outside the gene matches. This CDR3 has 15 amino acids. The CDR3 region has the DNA TGTGCCAGCAGCTTGCTAGCGGAAACCTACAATGAGCAGTTCTTC. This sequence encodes CASSLLAETYNEQFF.

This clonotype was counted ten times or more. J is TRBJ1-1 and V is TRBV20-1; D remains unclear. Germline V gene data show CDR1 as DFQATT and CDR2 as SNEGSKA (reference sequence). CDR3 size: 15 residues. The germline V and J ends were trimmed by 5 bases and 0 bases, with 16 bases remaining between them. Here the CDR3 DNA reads TGCAGTGCTCGCCCTGGACGGATTATGAACACTGAAGCTTTCTTT. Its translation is CSARPGRIMNTEAFF.

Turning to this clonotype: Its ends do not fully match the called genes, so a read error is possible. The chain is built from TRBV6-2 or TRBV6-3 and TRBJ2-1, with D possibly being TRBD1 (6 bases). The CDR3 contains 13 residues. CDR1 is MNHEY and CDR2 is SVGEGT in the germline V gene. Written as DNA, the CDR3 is TGTGCCAGTCAGGACAGAAGACACAATGAGCAGTTATTC. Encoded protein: CASQDRRHNEQLF.

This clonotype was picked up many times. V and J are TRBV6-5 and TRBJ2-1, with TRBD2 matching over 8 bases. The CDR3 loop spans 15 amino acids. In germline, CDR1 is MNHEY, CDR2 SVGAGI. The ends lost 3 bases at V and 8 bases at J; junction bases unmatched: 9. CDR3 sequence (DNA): TGTGCCAGCAGTTATTCCAGCGGGAGTTTCGATGAGCAGTTCTTC. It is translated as CASSYSSGSFDEQFF.

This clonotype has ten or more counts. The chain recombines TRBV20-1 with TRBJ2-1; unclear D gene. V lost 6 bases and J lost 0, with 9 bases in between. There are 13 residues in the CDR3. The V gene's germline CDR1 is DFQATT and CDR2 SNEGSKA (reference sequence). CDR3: CSATFGSYNEQFF. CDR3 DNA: TGCAGTGCAACTTTTGGCTCCTACAATGAGCAGTTCTTC.

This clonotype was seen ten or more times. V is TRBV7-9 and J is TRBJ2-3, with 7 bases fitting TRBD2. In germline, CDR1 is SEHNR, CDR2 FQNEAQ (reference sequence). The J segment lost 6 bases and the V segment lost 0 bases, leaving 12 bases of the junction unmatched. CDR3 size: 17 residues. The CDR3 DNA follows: TGTGCCAGCAGCTTAGCGAGCGCTAGCGGAGCCCTGGATACGCAGTATTTT. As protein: CASSLASASGALDTQYF.

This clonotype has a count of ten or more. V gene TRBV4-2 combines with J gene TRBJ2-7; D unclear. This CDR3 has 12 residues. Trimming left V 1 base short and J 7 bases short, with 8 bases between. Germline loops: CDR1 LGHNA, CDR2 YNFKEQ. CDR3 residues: CASSQVGEEQYF. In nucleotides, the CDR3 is TGTGCCAGCAGCCAAGTTGGCGAAGAGCAGTACTTC.

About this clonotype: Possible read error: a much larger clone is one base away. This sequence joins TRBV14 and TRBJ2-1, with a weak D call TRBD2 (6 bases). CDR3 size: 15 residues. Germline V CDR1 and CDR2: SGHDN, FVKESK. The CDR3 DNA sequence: TGTGCCAGCAGCCAAGGTTGGGGGGATTACAATGAGCAGATCTTC. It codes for CASSQGWGDYNEQIF.

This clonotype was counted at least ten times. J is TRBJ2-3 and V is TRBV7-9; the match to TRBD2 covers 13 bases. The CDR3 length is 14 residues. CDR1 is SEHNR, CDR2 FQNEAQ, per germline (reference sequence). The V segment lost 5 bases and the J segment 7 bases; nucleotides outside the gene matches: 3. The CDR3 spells CASSPGLAGNTQYF. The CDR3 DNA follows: TGTGCCAGCAGCCCGGGACTAGCGGGGAATACGCAGTATTTT.

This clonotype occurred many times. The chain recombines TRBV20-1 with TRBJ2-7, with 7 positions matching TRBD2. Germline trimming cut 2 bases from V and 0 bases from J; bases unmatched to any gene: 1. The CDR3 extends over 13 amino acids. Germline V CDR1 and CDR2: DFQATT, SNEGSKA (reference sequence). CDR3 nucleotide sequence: TGCAGTGCTAGACGCGGGAGCTCCTACGAGCAGTACTTC. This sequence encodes CSARRGSSYEQYF.

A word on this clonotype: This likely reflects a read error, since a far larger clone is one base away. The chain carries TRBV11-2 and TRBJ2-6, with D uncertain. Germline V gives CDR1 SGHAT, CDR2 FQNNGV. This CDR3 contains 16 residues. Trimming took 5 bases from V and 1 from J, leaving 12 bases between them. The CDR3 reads CASSPRTSSGANVLTF. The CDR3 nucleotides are TGTGCCAGCAGCCCTAGGACCTCGTCTGGGGCCAACGTCCTGACTTTC.

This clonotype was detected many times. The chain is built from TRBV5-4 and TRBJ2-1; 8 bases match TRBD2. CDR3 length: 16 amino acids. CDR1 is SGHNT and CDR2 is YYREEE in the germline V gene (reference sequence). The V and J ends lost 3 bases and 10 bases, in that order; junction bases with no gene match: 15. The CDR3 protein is CASSSSGREATREQFF. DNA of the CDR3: TGTGCCAGCAGCTCCTCTGGGCGGGAGGCAACTAGGGAGCAGTTCTTC.

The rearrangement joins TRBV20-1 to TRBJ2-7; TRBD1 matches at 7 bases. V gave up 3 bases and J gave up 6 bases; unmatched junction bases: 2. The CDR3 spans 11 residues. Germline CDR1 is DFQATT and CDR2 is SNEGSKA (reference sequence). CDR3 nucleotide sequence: TGCAGTGCTAGTAACAGGGGCGAGCAGTACTTC. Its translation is CSASNRGEQYF.

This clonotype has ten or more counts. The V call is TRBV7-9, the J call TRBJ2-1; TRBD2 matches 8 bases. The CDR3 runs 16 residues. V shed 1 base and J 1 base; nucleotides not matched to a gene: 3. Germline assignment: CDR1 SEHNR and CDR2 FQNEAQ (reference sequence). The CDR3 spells CASSLGGGRSYNEQFF. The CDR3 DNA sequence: TGTGCCAGCAGCTTAGGTGGCGGGAGGTCCTACAATGAGCAGTTCTTC.

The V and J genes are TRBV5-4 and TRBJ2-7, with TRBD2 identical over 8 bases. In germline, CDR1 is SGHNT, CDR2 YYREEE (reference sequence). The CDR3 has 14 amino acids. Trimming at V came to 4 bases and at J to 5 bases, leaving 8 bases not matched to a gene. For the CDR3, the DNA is TGTGCCAGCAGCCCCGGGGGGGGGGCGCACGAGCAGTACTTC. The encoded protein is CASSPGGGAHEQYF. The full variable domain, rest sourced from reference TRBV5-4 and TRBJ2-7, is ETGVTQSPTHLIKTRGQQVTLRCSSQSGHNTVSWYQQALGQGPQFIFQYYREEENGRGNFPPRFSGLQFPNYSSELNVNALELDDSALYLCASSPGGGAHEQYFGPGTRLTVT.

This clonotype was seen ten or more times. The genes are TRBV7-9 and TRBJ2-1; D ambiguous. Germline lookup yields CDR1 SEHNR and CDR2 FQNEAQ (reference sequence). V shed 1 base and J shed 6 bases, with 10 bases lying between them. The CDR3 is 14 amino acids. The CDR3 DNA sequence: TGTGCCAGCAGCTTAGAAGGGCTTTTCAATGAGCAGTTCTTC. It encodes CASSLEGLFNEQFF.

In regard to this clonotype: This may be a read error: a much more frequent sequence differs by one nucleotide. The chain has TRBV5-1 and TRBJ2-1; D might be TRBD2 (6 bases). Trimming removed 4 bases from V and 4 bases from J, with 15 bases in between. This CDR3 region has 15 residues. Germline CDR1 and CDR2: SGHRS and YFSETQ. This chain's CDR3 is CASSPDYQPYNEQFF. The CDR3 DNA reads TGCGCCAGCAGCCCGGACTACCAACCTTACAATGAGCAGTTCTTC.

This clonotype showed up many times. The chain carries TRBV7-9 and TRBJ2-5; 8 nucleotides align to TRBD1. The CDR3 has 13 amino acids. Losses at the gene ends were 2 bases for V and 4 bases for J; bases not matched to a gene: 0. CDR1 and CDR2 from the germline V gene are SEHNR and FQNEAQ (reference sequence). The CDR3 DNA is TGTGCCAGCAGCTTAACAGGGGGAGAGACCCAGTACTTC. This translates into CASSLTGGETQYF. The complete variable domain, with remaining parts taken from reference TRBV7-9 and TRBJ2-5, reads DTGVSQNPRHKITKRGQNVTFRCDPISEHNRLYWYRQTLGQGPEFLTYFQNEAQLEKSRLLSDRFSAERPKGSFSTLEIQRTEQGDSAMYLCASSLTGGETQYFGPGTRLLVL.

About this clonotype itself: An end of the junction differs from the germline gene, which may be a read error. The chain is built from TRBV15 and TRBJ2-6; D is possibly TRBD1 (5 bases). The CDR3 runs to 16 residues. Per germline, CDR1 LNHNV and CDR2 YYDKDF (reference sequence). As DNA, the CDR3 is TGTGCCACCAGCAGAGATCGTACCTCTGGGGCCAACGTCCCGACCTTC. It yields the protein CATSRDRTSGANVPTF.

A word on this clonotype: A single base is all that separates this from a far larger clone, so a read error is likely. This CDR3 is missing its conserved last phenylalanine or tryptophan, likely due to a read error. Here the CDR3 DNA reads TGTGCCAGCAGCCCCAGGGGGCGCGAGCAGTTCTGC. Its translation is CASSPRGREQFC. The rearrangement uses TRBV11-2 and TRBJ2-1; 8 bases fit TRBD1. The CDR3 consists of 12 residues. V lost 5 bases and J lost 10; bases outside the gene matches: 4. CDR1 is SGHAT, CDR2 FQNNGV, per germline.

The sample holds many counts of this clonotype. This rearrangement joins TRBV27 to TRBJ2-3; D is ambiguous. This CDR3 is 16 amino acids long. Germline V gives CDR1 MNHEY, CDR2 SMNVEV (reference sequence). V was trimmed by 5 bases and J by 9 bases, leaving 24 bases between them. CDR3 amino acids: CASSPSGSTHVLTQYF. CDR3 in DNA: TGTGCCAGCAGTCCCTCCGGCTCAACGCACGTATTGACGCAGTATTTT.

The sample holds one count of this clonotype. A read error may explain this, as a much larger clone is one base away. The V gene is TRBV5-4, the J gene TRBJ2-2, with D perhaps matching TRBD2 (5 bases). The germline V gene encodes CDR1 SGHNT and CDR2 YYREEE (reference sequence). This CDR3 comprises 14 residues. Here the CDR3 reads CASSPQANTGEPFF. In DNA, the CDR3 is TGTGCCAGCAGCCCGCAAGCGAACACCGGGGAGCCGTTTTTT.

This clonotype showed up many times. CDR3 nucleotide sequence: TGCAGTGCCCCCGGGACAGGGGGCTGGGGGGGCAATCAGCCCCAGCATTTT. Translated, it gives CSAPGTGGWGGNQPQHF. This chain uses TRBV20-1 with TRBJ1-5; TRBD1 aligns across 12 bases. With 6 bases clipped from V and 2 bases from J, the junction kept 11 bases outside the gene matches. This CDR3 is 17 amino acids long. Germline V lookup: CDR1 DFQATT, CDR2 SNEGSKA (reference sequence).

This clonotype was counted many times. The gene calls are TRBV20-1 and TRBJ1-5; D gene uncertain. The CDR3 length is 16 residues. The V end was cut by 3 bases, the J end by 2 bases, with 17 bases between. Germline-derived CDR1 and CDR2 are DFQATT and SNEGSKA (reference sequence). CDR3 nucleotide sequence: TGCAGTGCTAGGGCGGGCGGAGTTACTGGCAATCAGCCCCAGCATTTT. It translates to CSARAGGVTGNQPQHF.

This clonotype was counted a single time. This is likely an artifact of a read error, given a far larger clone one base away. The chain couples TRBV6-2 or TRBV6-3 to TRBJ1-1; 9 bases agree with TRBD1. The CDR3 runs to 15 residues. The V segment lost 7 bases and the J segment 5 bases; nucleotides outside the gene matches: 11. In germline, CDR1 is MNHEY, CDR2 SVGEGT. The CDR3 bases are TGTGCCAGCATCCAACCGGGACAGGGTAGTACTGAAGCTTTCTTT. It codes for CASIQPGQGSTEAFF.

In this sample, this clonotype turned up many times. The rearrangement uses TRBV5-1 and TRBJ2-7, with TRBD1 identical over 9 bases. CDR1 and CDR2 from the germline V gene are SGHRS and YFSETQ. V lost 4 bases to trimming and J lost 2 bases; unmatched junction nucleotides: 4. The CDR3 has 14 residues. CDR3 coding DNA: TGCGCCAGCAGCACGGACAGGGGACCCTACGAGCAGTACTTC. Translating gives CASSTDRGPYEQYF.